Below are 14 T cell receptor beta chains sequenced from a single sample in a study of long-term antiretroviral therapy in people with HIV (dated by TCRdb to between 2022 and 2023). The immunoSEQ hsTCRB v3.0 assay was used at survey level resolution to sequence the TRB variable region. TCRdb carries this immuneACCESS record with in-frame sequences only. Its versions omit some clonotypes, under half of them owing to an unresolved V gene in the studies checked, with the rest unexplained. The sample table lists about 17,000 clones, more than 85% of them with a count of one. 10% to 15% of the sample lies in the top ten. This specimen was unsorted PBMCs, taken 0.6 years after starting antiretroviral therapy. The source of these receptors is a woman in her thirties or forties with HIV.

The chain links TRBV6-5 to TRBJ1-3, with D maybe TRBD1 (5 bases). CDR1 is MNHEY and CDR2 is SVGAGI in the germline V gene. CDR3 length: 14 amino acids. V lost 4 bases to trimming and J lost 4 bases, with 11 bases between them. CDR3 protein: CASSSGTSGNTIYF. CDR3 DNA sequence: TGTGCCAGCAGTTCCGGGACTTCGGGAAACACCATATATTTT.

The chain joins TRBV4-3 to TRBJ2-1; D might be TRBD1 (6 bases). CDR1 is LGHNA, CDR2 YSLEER, per germline. The ends were cut back, 4 bases at V and 10 bases at J, with 20 bases in the middle. This CDR3 has 15 residues. The CDR3 region is CASSLDAGVSKEQFF. The CDR3 DNA sequence: TGCGCCAGCAGCCTGGATGCAGGGGTCTCAAAGGAGCAGTTCTTC.

The chain is built from TRBV6-5 and TRBJ2-5, with D hard to call. This CDR3 is built from 14 residues. Per germline, CDR1 MNHEY and CDR2 SVGAGI. V was clipped by 2 bases and J by 2 bases, with 9 bases between them. Here the CDR3 DNA reads TGTGCCAGCAGTTACCTCGTGAGTCAAGAGACCCAGTACTTC. Its protein product is CASSYLVSQETQYF.

CDR3 coding DNA: TGTGCCAGCAGTTCACCAGGGCGCACCGAGCAGTTCTTC. It is translated as CASSSPGRTEQFF. This chain joins TRBV27 and TRBJ2-1; a weak D match, TRBD1 (5 bases). This CDR3 is built from 13 residues. V lost 4 bases, J lost 10 bases, and 14 bases lay in between. Per germline, CDR1 MNHEY and CDR2 SMNVEV (reference sequence).

The chain couples TRBV5-1 to TRBJ1-2; the D gene is possibly TRBD1 (6 bases). V shed 4 bases and J shed 0 bases, with 19 bases lying between them. CDR1 is SGHRS, CDR2 YFSETQ, per germline. This CDR3 is built from 17 residues. CDR3 nucleotides: TGCGCCAGCAGCCCAGCCACCGGGACAACTTCTAACTATGGCTACACCTTC. Translating it yields CASSPATGTTSNYGYTF.

This chain uses TRBV5-6 with TRBJ2-5, with D hard to call. Germline V CDR1 and CDR2: SGHDT, YYEEEE. The CDR3 sequence is 13 residues long. Trimming stripped 4 bases from V and 4 bases from J, with 11 bases between. The CDR3 DNA is TGTGCCAGCAGCGGTAGCACTCCAGAGACCCAGTACTTC. It specifies CASSGSTPETQYF.

The chain recombines TRBV2 with TRBJ2-7, with 9 bases aligning to TRBD1. The CDR3 has 16 residues. Germline CDR1 SNHLY, CDR2 FYNNEI. The ends lost 3 bases at V and 7 bases at J; junction bases unmatched: 13. CDR3 coding DNA: TGTGCCAGCAGTGATCAACCCGGGACAGGGTTGCGGGAGCAGTACTTC. Protein: CASSDQPGTGLREQYF.

This chain links TRBV6-5 with TRBJ2-7, with D unclear. The germline V and J ends were trimmed by 2 bases and 2 bases, with 13 bases remaining between them. CDR1 and CDR2 from the germline V gene are MNHEY and SVGAGI. The CDR3 is made up of 15 amino acids. For the CDR3, the DNA is TGTGCCAGCAGTTACAATAGAGACTTAACCTACGAGCAGTACTTC. Translating gives CASSYNRDLTYEQYF.

The chain recombines TRBV27 with TRBJ2-7, with 9 positions matching TRBD1. V shed 5 bases, J shed 3 bases, and the junction held 5 bases outside the gene matches. The CDR3 spans 14 residues. Per germline, CDR1 MNHEY and CDR2 SMNVEV (reference sequence). CDR3 DNA sequence: TGTGCCAGCAGTGTCTCGGGACAGGGCTACGAGCAGTACTTC. This codes for CASSVSGQGYEQYF.

This chain joins TRBV5-1 and TRBJ1-2, with D perhaps TRBD1 (5 bases). Germline loops: CDR1 SGHRS, CDR2 YFSETQ. Trimming removed 1 base at V and 6 bases at J, with 10 bases between. The CDR3 is 13 residues long. CDR3 DNA sequence: TGCGCCAGCAGCTTGTATATAGGGGATGGCTACACCTTC. Amino acid sequence: CASSLYIGDGYTF.

The chain joins TRBV5-1 to TRBJ2-5; 7 bases map to TRBD1. Germline CDR1 SGHRS, CDR2 YFSETQ. CDR3 size: 15 residues. The ends lost 4 bases at V and 0 bases at J; junction bases unmatched: 6. CDR3 sequence reads: CASSPDRTYQETQYF. In DNA, the CDR3 is TGCGCCAGCAGCCCGGACAGGACCTACCAAGAGACCCAGTACTTC.

The rearrangement joins TRBV14 to TRBJ2-7; D is perhaps TRBD2 (6 bases). From germline, CDR1 is SGHDN and CDR2 FVKESK. The CDR3 contains 14 residues. Deletions cut 4 bases from V and 3 bases from J, with 13 bases between. In DNA, the CDR3 is TGTGCCAGCAGCCTGATTAGCGGAAACTACGAGCAGTACTTC. Protein sequence: CASSLISGNYEQYF.

The chain links TRBV18 to TRBJ1-1, with a possible D match to TRBD1 (5 bases). Germline V gene data show CDR1 as KGHSH and CDR2 as LQKENI. CDR3 length equals 16 residues. The V and J ends lost 2 bases and 0 bases respectively, with 13 bases between them. This chain's CDR3 is CASSPIGDGMNTEAFF. The CDR3, as DNA: TGTGCCAGCTCACCAATAGGGGACGGGATGAACACTGAAGCTTTCTTT.

V gene TRBV5-1 combines with J gene TRBJ1-3; no definite D call. Germline-derived CDR1 and CDR2 are SGHRS and YFSETQ. Trimming left V 0 bases short and J 4 bases short, with 5 bases between. CDR3 length: 13 residues. The CDR3 DNA reads TGCGCCAGCAGCTTGGATTGGGGAAACACCATATATTTT. It specifies CASSLDWGNTIYF.